A single sample gave rise to the 14 T cell receptor beta chains below, sequenced in a study of follicular helper T cells after annual influenza vaccination. Only in-frame clones appear in the TCRdb table, and some are missing; sequencing was by immunoSEQ multiplex PCR. Of approximately 25,000 clones listed, approximately 81% are singletons. Time point specified: 2014-2015 season, pre-vaccination. The sequencing here drew on CXCR5+ CD38- circulating T follicular helper cells from blood, taken on the day of influenza vaccination. As to subset: circulating Tfh, non-naive CD4+CXCR5+PD-1+ (ICOS+CD38+ or ICOS-CD38-). These receptors all come from an adult who received the influenza vaccine.

The chain employs TRBV6-6 and TRBJ2-7, with D possibly being TRBD1 (6 bases). V shed 5 bases and J shed 8 bases, with 25 bases lying between them. From germline, CDR1 is MNHNY and CDR2 SVGAGI (reference sequence). The CDR3 length is 16 residues. The CDR3 loop reads CASSNPVGQKSGQQYF. In DNA, the CDR3 is TGTGCCAGCAGTAACCCGGTCGGACAGAAATCAGGCCAGCAGTACTTC.

The rearrangement uses TRBV10-2 and TRBJ2-2, with TRBD2 matching over 11 bases. The V gene end was trimmed by 10 bases and the J gene end by 6 bases; junction bases not matched to a gene: 7. Germline V gene sequence: CDR1 WSHSY, CDR2 SAAADI. The CDR3 totals 14 residues. Here the CDR3 DNA reads TGCGCCACCGCACCGGGACTAGCGGCCGGGGAGCTGTTTTTT. It codes for CATAPGLAAGELFF.

The chain's CDR3 is CASSDSRRQFF. CDR3 nucleotide sequence: TGTGCCAGCAGTGATTCCCGGAGGCAGTTCTTC. The V and J genes are TRBV6-4 and TRBJ2-1, with D unclear. CDR1 is MRHNA and CDR2 is SNTAGT in the germline V gene. The CDR3 contains 11 residues. Trimming took 3 bases from V and 12 from J, leaving 9 bases between them.

The J gene is TRBJ1-3, the V gene TRBV30; weak D call: TRBD1 (5 bases). Trimming removed 5 bases at V and 0 bases at J, with 11 bases between. CDR3 length equals 14 residues. Germline V CDR1 and CDR2: GTSNPN, SVGIG (reference sequence). CDR3 region: CAWGDFSSGNTIYF. The CDR3 bases are TGTGCCTGGGGGGACTTTAGCTCTGGAAACACCATATATTTT.

The chain joins TRBV20-1 to TRBJ1-4, with no clear D. Germline lookup yields CDR1 DFQATT and CDR2 SNEGSKA (reference sequence). V lost 3 bases and J 8 bases, leaving 7 bases between the germline ends. CDR3 length: 11 residues. DNA of the CDR3: TGCAGTGCTAGTGACGGGGAAAAACTGTTTTTT. This codes for CSASDGEKLFF.

CDR3 DNA: TGTGCCATCAGTGAATTGTCGGGAGAGGAGACCCAGTACTTC. As protein: CAISELSGEETQYF. The rearrangement uses TRBV10-3 and TRBJ2-5, with D possibly TRBD2 on 6 matching bases. The V gene's germline CDR1 is ENHRY and CDR2 SYGVKD. With 3 bases removed from V and 5 bases from J, the gap between germline ends came to 13 bases. The CDR3 covers 14 residues.

The CDR3 region has the DNA TGCAGTGCGGGGGGGGATCAGCCCCAGCATTTT. Protein: CSAGGDQPQHF. This rearrangement joins TRBV20-1 to TRBJ1-5, with TRBD1 as a possible D gene (5 bases). Germline assignment: CDR1 DFQATT and CDR2 SNEGSKA (reference sequence). The CDR3 is made up of 11 amino acids. Trimming shortened V by 6 bases and J by 5 bases, and 8 bases separated the two germline ends.

The chain recombines TRBV19 with TRBJ2-3; TRBD1 aligns across 7 bases. The CDR3 spans 14 residues. The junction had 6 bases not matched to a gene; V was cut back by 3 bases and J by 6 bases. Germline V lookup: CDR1 LNHDA, CDR2 SQIVND (reference sequence). The CDR3 sequence: CASSIDRARDTQYF. The CDR3 nucleotides read TGTGCCAGTAGTATCGACAGGGCTCGGGATACGCAGTATTTT.

This clone was counted a single time. The chain links TRBV20-1 to TRBJ2-1; possibly TRBD1 for D (5 bases). The CDR3 spans 11 residues. Germline CDR1 DFQATT, CDR2 SNEGSKA (reference sequence). The V gene lost 6 bases and the J gene lost 8 bases, with 11 bases spanning the gap. The CDR3 DNA reads TGCAGTGCCCAGGGCCATGATGAGCAGTTCTTC. Translated: CSAQGHDEQFF.

The chain employs TRBV4-2 and TRBJ2-3, with TRBD1 matching 9 bases. The V gene end was trimmed by 0 bases and the J gene end by 3 bases; junction bases not matched to a gene: 4. This CDR3 region has 16 residues. Germline lookup yields CDR1 LGHNA and CDR2 YNFKEQ. This CDR3 is CASSQEYRGPTDTQYF. Here the CDR3 DNA reads TGTGCCAGCAGCCAAGAGTACAGGGGGCCGACAGATACGCAGTATTTT.

CDR3 loop: CASSFGQYFEAFF. The DNA for the CDR3 is TGTGCCAGCAGCTTCGGACAGTATTTTGAAGCTTTCTTT. The chain is built from TRBV7-2 and TRBJ1-1, with D perhaps matching TRBD1 (6 bases). The CDR3 consists of 13 residues. V was pared by 3 bases and J by 7 bases, with 12 bases between. Germline assignment: CDR1 SGHTA and CDR2 FQGNSA.

CDR3 sequence (DNA): TGTGCCAGCAGCGGACAGGGGGCGACCGAGCAGTACTTC. Translated: CASSGQGATEQYF. This chain joins TRBV6-1 and TRBJ2-5, with 11 bases identical to TRBD1. The J call may not be correct, given that the DNA end is closer to TRBJ2-7. Germline V gene data show CDR1 as MNHNS and CDR2 as SASEGT. CDR3 size: 13 residues.

This clone was found once. The chain joins TRBV4-2 to TRBJ2-3; 8 bases line up with TRBD2. Per germline, CDR1 LGHNA and CDR2 YNFKEQ. V was clipped by 0 bases and J by 4 bases; unmatched bases: 9. The CDR3 spans 17 residues. CDR3 coding DNA: TGTGCCAGCAGCCAAGAGAGAGGGACTAGTCTAGCAGATACGCAGTATTTT. Translation: CASSQERGTSLADTQYF.

V usage is TRBV6-1 and J usage is TRBJ2-5; D gene ambiguous. CDR3 length: 14 residues. Deletions cut 6 bases from V and 5 bases from J, with 16 bases between. Germline CDR1 and CDR2: MNHNS and SASEGT. CDR3 sequence: CASRENPDQETQYF. CDR3 DNA: TGTGCCAGCAGAGAAAACCCAGATCAGGAGACCCAGTACTTC.